Below are 17 T cell receptor beta chains sequenced from a single sample in a study of tumor-infiltrating lymphocytes in primary liver carcinoma. A constant-region primer served to make TCR beta cDNA from about 0.5 ug total RNA. TCR beta libraries came from three nested multiplex PCR rounds using slightly modified ARM-PCR. With TRBV1-TRBV30 forward primers and a C-beta reverse primer, the first two PCR rounds were run for roughly 10 cycles each. TCRdb re-analysed the multiplex PCR reads in MiXCR, keeping a single row per CDR3 protein. The repertoire holds tens of thousands of distinct CDR3 sequences, with under 75% as singletons. The roughly 19-33 mg bulk tissue piece was not sorted before simultaneous RNA and DNA extraction. The sequenced sample consisted of tumor-adjacent normal liver tissue. Source of these receptors: a man aged 35 to 55 with primary liver carcinoma and hepatitis B virus infection.

This clonotype was recorded many times. The chain combines TRBV7-8 with TRBJ2-3; the D gene is possibly TRBD2 (5 bases). V dropped 5 bases and J dropped 5 bases, with 5 bases sitting between them. The CDR3 has 11 amino acids. Per the germline V gene, CDR1 is SGHVS and CDR2 is FQNEAQ. The CDR3 sequence: CASSAGDTQYF. The CDR3 DNA reads TGTGCCAGCAGCGCGGGAGATACGCAGTATTTT.

This clonotype came up a few times. The V and J genes are TRBV4-3 and TRBJ2-1; D perhaps matches TRBD2 (5 bases). The CDR3 spans 15 residues. The V end lost 4 bases, the J end lost 6 bases, and 16 bases lay between the germline ends. Germline V gives CDR1 LGHNA, CDR2 YSLEER. Here the CDR3 reads CASSRDPKGANEQFF. The CDR3 DNA sequence: TGCGCCAGCAGCCGAGACCCTAAGGGAGCCAATGAGCAGTTCTTC.

The V and J genes are TRBV29-1 and TRBJ1-1; tentatively, D is TRBD1 (6 bases). V was trimmed by 2 bases and J by 0 bases, leaving 16 bases between them. The CDR3 contains 16 residues. Germline V gene lookup returns CDR1 SQVTM and CDR2 ANQGSEA. CDR3 nucleotide sequence: TGCAGCGTTGAATATGGGGGCCTATCTTTGAACACTGAAGCTTTCTTT. It codes for CSVEYGGLSLNTEAFF.

Comment on this clonotype: This may be a read error: a much more frequent sequence differs by one nucleotide. This chain joins TRBV7-9 and TRBJ2-7; 8 positions match TRBD2. The germline V gene encodes CDR1 SEHNR and CDR2 FQNEAQ (reference sequence). The CDR3 contains 17 residues. V was pared by 5 bases and J by 8 bases, with 20 bases of the junction left unmatched. This CDR3 reads CASSPDAAGAGQYQQYF. In DNA, the CDR3 is TGTGCCAGCAGCCCCGACGCAGCGGGAGCGGGCCAATACCAGCAGTACTTC.

Concerning this clonotype itself: As the CDR3 is not closed by the conserved phenylalanine or tryptophan, this likely results from a read error. The DNA is left out, because the CDR3 cannot be placed on it with certainty; the CDR3 is given as TCRdb lists it. The chain is built from TRBV11-1 and TRBJ2-1; TRBD1 reflects the table's D call only, with no check against the DNA. The CDR3 sequence runs 12 residues, both termini included. Germline V gene sequence: CDR1 SGHAT, CDR2 FQDESV (reference sequence). The CDR3 loop reads CASAGACNEQLL.

On this clonotype itself: A read error is possible here, since a much larger clone lies one base away. V is TRBV10-3 and J is TRBJ1-5; no clear D gene. Germline values: CDR1 ENHRY, CDR2 SYGVKD. There are 14 residues in the CDR3. In DNA form, the CDR3 reads TGTGCCATCAGTGAGGGTACTGGCAATCAGTCCCAGCATTTT. It codes for CAISEGTGNQSQHF.

This chain joins TRBV29-1 and TRBJ2-3; 9 bases line up with TRBD2. J lost 2 bases, V lost 7 bases, and 10 bases had no gene match. This CDR3 has 15 residues. Germline V gene lookup returns CDR1 SQVTM and CDR2 ANQGSEA. The DNA of the CDR3 is TGCAGCGGTGAGCTGCTAGCGGGGACCACAGATACGCAGTATTTT. It encodes CSGELLAGTTDTQYF.

As regards this clonotype: Compared with germline, one end of the junction differs, possibly owing to a read error. The V and J genes are TRBV20-1 and TRBJ1-5, with no clear D. The CDR3 loop spans 16 amino acids. Germline CDR1 is DFQATT and CDR2 is SNEGSKA (reference sequence). CDR3 in amino acids: CSAGKGIEGSNQPQLF. The CDR3 region has the DNA TGCAGTGCTGGGAAAGGAATAGAGGGTAGCAATCAGCCCCAGCTTTTT.

This clonotype showed up just a few times. The junction differs from germline at one of its ends, possibly a read error. The chain is built from TRBV4-3 and TRBJ2-7; possible D gene TRBD2, 6 bases. This CDR3 comprises 15 residues. Germline CDR1 is LGHNA and CDR2 is YSLEER. DNA of the CDR3: TGCGCTAGCAGCCAAGATCGGGAGACTCCTTACGATCAATACTTC. Amino acids: CASSQDRETPYDQYF.

To note about this clonotype: The junction departs from germline at one end; a sequencing error may be responsible. This chain joins TRBV11-1 and TRBJ2-1, with a possible D match to TRBD2 (6 bases). CDR1 and CDR2 from the germline V gene are SGHAT and FQDESV (reference sequence). The CDR3 is 15 amino acids. The CDR3 region has the DNA TGTGCCAGCAACTTAACGGGAGAAATCTACAATGAACAGTTCTTC. Translated: CASNLTGEIYNEQFF.

This clonotype has a handful of counts. The chain couples TRBV15 to TRBJ2-7, with 14 bases lining up with TRBD2. The trim removed 5 bases at V and 2 bases at J, leaving 14 bases unmatched. Germline V gene lookup returns CDR1 LNHNV and CDR2 YYDKDF (reference sequence). This CDR3 spans 19 amino acids. CDR3 loop: CATSPMGLAGERLPYEQYF. Here the CDR3 DNA reads TGTGCCACCAGCCCAATGGGACTAGCGGGAGAGCGATTACCCTACGAGCAGTACTTC.

This clonotype occurred once. The junction departs from germline at one end; a sequencing error may be responsible. The chain employs TRBV6-6 and TRBJ2-7, with D perhaps TRBD2 (6 bases). Germline loops: CDR1 MNHNY, CDR2 SVGAGI (reference sequence). CDR3 length: 15 amino acids. The CDR3 nucleotides read TGTGCCAGCAGTCACGACACCTACGGGAGCTGCGAGCAATACTTC. This encodes CASSHDTYGSCEQYF.

This clonotype was detected a few times. The chain recombines TRBV4-3 with TRBJ1-5, with D hard to call. The CDR3 consists of 14 residues. CDR1 and CDR2 (germline): LGHNA, YSLEER. Trimming left V 0 bases short and J 7 bases short, with 10 bases between. The CDR3, as DNA: TGCGCCAGCAGCCAAGAAGAGGTGAGCCAGCCCCAGCATTTT. It codes for CASSQEEVSQPQHF.

The chain couples TRBV11-2 to TRBJ2-7; possibly TRBD2 for D (6 bases). Germline CDR1 is SGHAT and CDR2 is FQNNGV. Trimming took off 5 bases at V and 11 bases at J, with 19 bases between the two ends. There are 13 residues in the CDR3. The CDR3 region is CASSLGGASAKYF. CDR3 DNA: TGTGCCAGCAGCCTCGGAGGGGCTAGCGCGAAGTACTTC.

This clonotype was found a few times. V usage is TRBV28 and J usage is TRBJ2-4; 8 bases align to TRBD2. Germline V gives CDR1 MDHEN, CDR2 SYDVKM. V shed 4 bases and J 4 bases; nucleotides not matched to a gene: 30. The CDR3 sequence is 23 residues long. In DNA form, the CDR3 reads TGTGCCAGCAGTTCCCTTCGGGACGGGCTTACGGGCGGGAGGATTCTTCTGAAAAACATTCAGTACTTC. As protein: CASSSLRDGLTGGRILLKNIQYF.

Remarks on this clonotype: Possible read error: a much larger clone is one base away. This rearrangement joins TRBV5-1 to TRBJ2-1; 8 bases agree with TRBD2. CDR1 is SGHRS, CDR2 YFSETQ, per germline. CDR3 length: 14 amino acids. CDR3 loop: CACSSGTSYNEQFF. The CDR3 region has the DNA TGCGCCTGCAGCTCCGGGACTAGCTACAATGAGCAGTTCTTC.

For this clonotype: A read error may account for a junction end that differs from germline. This chain links TRBV4-2 with TRBJ2-2; D not certain. Germline-derived CDR1 and CDR2 are LGHNA and YNFKEQ. This CDR3 has 14 residues. This CDR3 is CASSQALTDGELFF. The DNA for the CDR3 is TGCGCCAGCAGCCAAGCTCTGACCGACGGGGAGCTGTTTTTT.